Described below is a single T cell receptor beta chain sequence and its context. These data come from a study of Ad26.COV2.S vaccination and SARS-CoV-2 variants. Study at large: The Ad26.COV2.S arm of the COV1001 trial was where the donor was placed. Ad26.COV2.S was injected intramuscularly once or twice, 56 days apart.

Treatment specified: some 20 received Ad26.COV2.S at low or high dose, single or two shots; about 5 received placebo; per-sample allocation not given. Samples were taken on day 63 after the first vaccine or placebo injection. Libraries were prepared by immunoSEQ multiplex PCR; TCRdb keeps only in-frame clonotypes and omits some of them. The data contain roughly 350,000 clones, 88% of them singletons. The CDR3 is 14 amino acids. Trimming removed 0 bases from V and 4 bases from J, with 10 bases in between. Germline CDR1 reads SGHRS; CDR2 reads YFSETQ. The sequenced sample was peripheral blood, obtained in a trial of Ad26.COV2.S vaccine versus placebo. This receptor was obtained from a person between 18 and 60 years old who received the Ad26.COV2.S COVID-19 vaccine or a placebo. The rearrangement uses TRBV5-1 and TRBJ1-1; perhaps TRBD1 as D (5 bases). CDR3 nucleotide sequence: TGCGCCAGCAGCTTGGGATCCGGGGCCACTGAAGCTTTCTTT. It codes for CASSLGSGATEAFF.